A selection of T cell receptor beta chains follows, all from one sample in a study of CD8+ T cells in alopecia areata. Profiling relied on immunoSEQ multiplex PCR, and the TCRdb table lists in-frame clones only, not all of them. The sample holds some 240,000 clones, about 57% seen once. The sequenced sample was CD4+ T cells sorted from blood, obtained at week 4, from a patient treated with tofacitinib. The origin of the receptors is a human donor with alopecia areata. CDR3s include the opening cysteine and the closing phenylalanine or tryptophan. The order of the fields is clone size, J gene, V gene, D gene, CDR3 DNA, CDR3 protein. D genes are given only for firm matches. The size of a clone is reported for some rows only, either as once, few or many, or as a class for expanded clones.

clone_size: NA; j_call: TRBJ2-7; v_call: TRBV30; d_call: NA; cdr3_nt: TGTGCCTGGAGTACCCCCGGAACCTACGAGCAGTACTTC; cdr3_aa: CAWSTPGTYEQYF
clone_size: NA; j_call: TRBJ2-7; v_call: TRBV28; d_call: TRBD2; cdr3_nt: TGTGCCAGCATGAGCGGGGAAACTACCTACGAGCAGTACTTC; cdr3_aa: CASMSGETTYEQYF
clone_size: NA; j_call: TRBJ2-5; v_call: TRBV9; d_call: NA; cdr3_nt: TGTGCCAGCAGCCCCTGGTCAGGGGCCGTGGAGACCCAGTACTTC; cdr3_aa: CASSPWSGAVETQYF
clone_size: NA; j_call: TRBJ2-1; v_call: TRBV30; d_call: TRBD1; cdr3_nt: TGTGCCTGGAGCGGACAGGGCAATGAGCAGTTCTTC; cdr3_aa: CAWSGQGNEQFF
clone_size: NA; j_call: TRBJ1-2; v_call: TRBV30; d_call: TRBD1; cdr3_nt: TGTGCCTGGAGCGACCTGACAGGGGGCGGCGGCTACACCTTC; cdr3_aa: CAWSDLTGGGGYTF
clone_size: NA; j_call: TRBJ2-6; v_call: TRBV9; d_call: NA; cdr3_nt: TGTGCCAGCAGCGTAGAACAGTTTGGGGCCAACGTCCTGACTTTC; cdr3_aa: CASSVEQFGANVLTF
clone_size: NA; j_call: TRBJ1-5; v_call: TRBV10-3; d_call: TRBD1; cdr3_nt: TGTGCCATCAGCGCGGACAGGGTTCAGCCCCAGCATTTT; cdr3_aa: CAISADRVQPQHF
clone_size: NA; j_call: TRBJ1-2; v_call: TRBV29-1; d_call: TRBD1; cdr3_nt: TGCAGCGTACCGGGACAGGGGACTAACTATGGCTACACCTTC; cdr3_aa: CSVPGQGTNYGYTF
clone_size: NA; j_call: TRBJ2-1; v_call: TRBV19; d_call: TRBD2; cdr3_nt: TGTGCCTCACGGGGAGGGACCTACAATGAGCAGTTCTTC; cdr3_aa: CASRGGTYNEQFF
clone_size: few; j_call: TRBJ2-2; v_call: TRBV5-6; d_call: NA; cdr3_nt: TGTGCCAGCAGCTCCGGGATACAAAACACCGGGGAGCTGTTTTTT; cdr3_aa: CASSSGIQNTGELFF
clone_size: NA; j_call: TRBJ2-4; v_call: TRBV10-1; d_call: NA; cdr3_nt: TGCGCCAGCCACAGGGCGATGGCCAAAAACATTCAGTACTTC; cdr3_aa: CASHRAMAKNIQYF
clone_size: NA; j_call: TRBJ1-5; v_call: TRBV19; d_call: NA; cdr3_nt: TGTGCCAGTAGTCAGGGTCCCAATCAGCCCCAGCATTTT; cdr3_aa: CASSQGPNQPQHF
clone_size: NA; j_call: TRBJ2-3; v_call: TRBV29-1; d_call: TRBD2; cdr3_nt: TGCAGCGTTTTGTGGGGGGGTGCAGATACGCAGTATTTT; cdr3_aa: CSVLWGGADTQYF
clone_size: NA; j_call: TRBJ2-7; v_call: TRBV7-6; d_call: TRBD1; cdr3_nt: TGTGCCAGCAGCTCCGGACAGGGGAGCTACGAGCAGTACTTC; cdr3_aa: CASSSGQGSYEQYF
clone_size: many; j_call: TRBJ2-3; v_call: TRBV7-2; d_call: NA; cdr3_nt: TGTGCCAGCAGCTTAGTAGGGCGCACAGATACGCAGTATTTT; cdr3_aa: CASSLVGRTDTQYF
clone_size: NA; j_call: TRBJ2-7; v_call: TRBV29-1; d_call: NA; cdr3_nt: TGCAGCGTTGAGAGAGGACAATTCCCCTACGAGCAGTACTTC; cdr3_aa: CSVERGQFPYEQYF
clone_size: NA; j_call: TRBJ2-3; v_call: TRBV7-2; d_call: NA; cdr3_nt: TGTGCCAGCAGCTTAGGGCAGGGGGGCACAGCAGATACGCAGTATTTT; cdr3_aa: CASSLGQGGTADTQYF
clone_size: few; j_call: TRBJ1-4; v_call: TRBV29-1; d_call: TRBD1; cdr3_nt: TGCAGCGTTGCCGGACAGGGAGGACCAAAACTGTTTTTT; cdr3_aa: CSVAGQGGPKLFF
clone_size: NA; j_call: TRBJ2-2; v_call: TRBV9; d_call: NA; cdr3_nt: TGTGCCAGCAGCGTAGGAAGTGAGGAAACCGGGGAGCTGTTTTTT; cdr3_aa: CASSVGSEETGELFF
clone_size: few; j_call: TRBJ1-5; v_call: TRBV6-5; d_call: NA; cdr3_nt: TGTGCCAGCAGACCCGACAGGAACAATCAGCCCCAGCATTTT; cdr3_aa: CASRPDRNNQPQHF
clone_size: few; j_call: TRBJ2-7; v_call: TRBV7-2; d_call: TRBD1; cdr3_nt: TGTGCCAGCAGCTTAGGGATGGGACAGGGATACGAGCAGTACTTC; cdr3_aa: CASSLGMGQGYEQYF
clone_size: NA; j_call: TRBJ2-3; v_call: TRBV2; d_call: NA; cdr3_nt: TGTGCCAGCAGGACTAGCACAGATACGCAGTATTTT; cdr3_aa: CASRTSTDTQYF
clone_size: many; j_call: TRBJ2-1; v_call: TRBV6-4; d_call: TRBD2; cdr3_nt: TGTGCCAGCAGTGAACAACTAGCGGGGGGGTACAATGAGCAGTTCTTC; cdr3_aa: CASSEQLAGGYNEQFF
clone_size: few; j_call: TRBJ1-1; v_call: TRBV6-5; d_call: NA; cdr3_nt: TGTGCCAGCCGGCGTGGTTTGATCGGGACTAATGAAGCTTTCTTT; cdr3_aa: CASRRGLIGTNEAFF
clone_size: NA; j_call: TRBJ2-1; v_call: TRBV29-1; d_call: NA; cdr3_nt: TGCAGCGTTGACTTGGGGAATCGTCAAAATGAGCAGTTCTTC; cdr3_aa: CSVDLGNRQNEQFF
clone_size: NA; j_call: TRBJ2-2; v_call: TRBV4-3; d_call: NA; cdr3_nt: TGCGCCAGCAGCCAAGCTCGCTTGGGGGCAACACCCGGGGAGCTGTTTTTT; cdr3_aa: CASSQARLGATPGELFF
clone_size: NA; j_call: TRBJ2-1; v_call: TRBV30; d_call: TRBD2; cdr3_nt: TGTGCCTGGAGTAGCGGGGTCTACAATGAGCAGTTCTTC; cdr3_aa: CAWSSGVYNEQFF
clone_size: NA; j_call: TRBJ1-5; v_call: TRBV7-6; d_call: NA; cdr3_nt: TGTGCCAGCAGCTTAGGAACAGGGAATAGCAATCAGCCCCAGCATTTT; cdr3_aa: CASSLGTGNSNQPQHF
clone_size: NA; j_call: TRBJ1-1; v_call: TRBV29-1; d_call: NA; cdr3_nt: TGCAGCGCTTGGAGCACTGAAGCTTTCTTT; cdr3_aa: CSAWSTEAFF
clone_size: few; j_call: TRBJ1-2; v_call: TRBV10-3; d_call: NA; cdr3_nt: TGTGCCATCAGTGACCAGGAGAAGGGCTACACCTTC; cdr3_aa: CAISDQEKGYTF
clone_size: NA; j_call: TRBJ1-2; v_call: TRBV5-1; d_call: NA; cdr3_nt: TGCGCCAGCAGCCGAGGGGACCGCTCTAACTATGGCTACACCTTC; cdr3_aa: CASSRGDRSNYGYTF
clone_size: few; j_call: TRBJ2-2; v_call: TRBV29-1; d_call: NA; cdr3_nt: TGCAGCGTTGATAGGCCTGGAGTCACCGGGGAGCTGTTTTTT; cdr3_aa: CSVDRPGVTGELFF
clone_size: NA; j_call: TRBJ2-7; v_call: TRBV4-3; d_call: NA; cdr3_nt: TGCGCCAGCAGCCAAGGAAACTCCTACGAGCAGTACTTC; cdr3_aa: CASSQGNSYEQYF
clone_size: NA; j_call: TRBJ1-2; v_call: TRBV29-1; d_call: NA; cdr3_nt: TGCAGCGTTGAGGACTATGGCTACACCTTC; cdr3_aa: CSVEDYGYTF
clone_size: NA; j_call: TRBJ1-2; v_call: TRBV5-6; d_call: NA; cdr3_nt: TGTGCCAGCAGCAGGGCACCCGAGGTCTATGGCTACACCTTC; cdr3_aa: CASSRAPEVYGYTF
clone_size: NA; j_call: TRBJ1-2; v_call: TRBV11-2; d_call: TRBD1; cdr3_nt: TGTGCCAGCACCCCGCCGGGACAGGGGAACTATGGCTACACCTTC; cdr3_aa: CASTPPGQGNYGYTF
clone_size: NA; j_call: TRBJ1-1; v_call: TRBV25-1; d_call: TRBD1; cdr3_nt: TGTGCCAGCAGTGAATTCACAGGGGTTAACACTGAAGCTTTCTTT; cdr3_aa: CASSEFTGVNTEAFF
clone_size: once; j_call: TRBJ2-5; v_call: TRBV7-2; d_call: TRBD1; cdr3_nt: TGTGCCAGCAGTCCCAACCGGGGAGGACAGGGGGGGACCCAGTACTTC; cdr3_aa: CASSPNRGGQGGTQYF
clone_size: NA; j_call: TRBJ2-6; v_call: TRBV2; d_call: NA; cdr3_nt: TGTGCCACCCGGACAACACCCTCTGGGGCCAACGTCCTGACTTTC; cdr3_aa: CATRTTPSGANVLTF
clone_size: NA; j_call: TRBJ2-1; v_call: TRBV20-1; d_call: NA; cdr3_nt: TGCAGTGCTACCCAGGGTGAGCAGTTCTTC; cdr3_aa: CSATQGEQFF
clone_size: few; j_call: TRBJ1-1; v_call: TRBV30; d_call: TRBD1; cdr3_nt: TGTGCCTGGATTAGGACAGGGAACACTGAAGCTTTCTTT; cdr3_aa: CAWIRTGNTEAFF
clone_size: NA; j_call: TRBJ2-7; v_call: TRBV15; d_call: NA; cdr3_nt: TGTGCCACCAGCAGCGACAGGTCTGGCTCCTACGAGCAGTACTTC; cdr3_aa: CATSSDRSGSYEQYF
clone_size: NA; j_call: TRBJ2-5; v_call: TRBV30; d_call: NA; cdr3_nt: TGTGCCTGGAGTGCGTTCCAAGAGACCCAGTACTTC; cdr3_aa: CAWSAFQETQYF
clone_size: NA; j_call: TRBJ2-5; v_call: TRBV7-7; d_call: NA; cdr3_nt: TGTGCCAGCAGCCCCGGTAATCAAGAGACCCAGTACTTC; cdr3_aa: CASSPGNQETQYF
clone_size: NA; j_call: TRBJ2-2; v_call: TRBV27; d_call: NA; cdr3_nt: TGTGCCAGCAGTCCCGGGCAAAGACGGGAGCTGTTTTTT; cdr3_aa: CASSPGQRRELFF
clone_size: NA; j_call: TRBJ2-7; v_call: TRBV7-6; d_call: NA; cdr3_nt: TGTGCCAGCAGCTTAGCAGGCCTAGGGGCTTACTACGAGCAGTACTTC; cdr3_aa: CASSLAGLGAYYEQYF
clone_size: NA; j_call: TRBJ1-2; v_call: TRBV12-5; d_call: NA; cdr3_nt: TGTGCTAGTGTCCTCGGACAGTTAAGAGGCGGCTACACCTTC; cdr3_aa: CASVLGQLRGGYTF
clone_size: few; j_call: TRBJ1-6; v_call: TRBV27; d_call: NA; cdr3_nt: TGTGCCAGCAGCCACGAGTTAAATTCACCCCTCCACTTT; cdr3_aa: CASSHELNSPLHF
clone_size: NA; j_call: TRBJ1-2; v_call: TRBV30; d_call: TRBD1; cdr3_nt: TGTGCCTGGAGTGTTGGGACAGAGAACTATGGCTACACCTTC; cdr3_aa: CAWSVGTENYGYTF
clone_size: many; j_call: TRBJ2-1; v_call: TRBV19; d_call: NA; cdr3_nt: TGTGCCAGTAGTTTAGGGAATAACAATGAGCAGTTCTTC; cdr3_aa: CASSLGNNNEQFF
clone_size: NA; j_call: TRBJ1-6; v_call: TRBV7-8; d_call: NA; cdr3_nt: TGTGCCAGCAGTTTGCCGGGCCCATATTCACCCCTCCACTTT; cdr3_aa: CASSLPGPYSPLHF
clone_size: once; j_call: TRBJ1-2; v_call: TRBV5-1; d_call: NA; cdr3_nt: TGCGCCAGCAGCTTGGCCGAGGGGAACTATGGCTACACCTTC; cdr3_aa: CASSLAEGNYGYTF
clone_size: NA; j_call: TRBJ2-7; v_call: TRBV6-5; d_call: NA; cdr3_nt: TGTGCCAGCAGCCTGAGGGGGTCTTGGTACGAGCAGTACTTC; cdr3_aa: CASSLRGSWYEQYF
clone_size: few; j_call: TRBJ2-4; v_call: TRBV5-1; d_call: TRBD1; cdr3_nt: TGCGCCAGCACCCACCGCCCCGGGACAGAAAACATTCAGTACTTC; cdr3_aa: CASTHRPGTENIQYF
clone_size: NA; j_call: TRBJ2-1; v_call: TRBV9; d_call: NA; cdr3_nt: TGTGCCAGCAGCGCGAACGGGGTCTCCTACAATGAGCAGTTCTTC; cdr3_aa: CASSANGVSYNEQFF
clone_size: NA; j_call: TRBJ2-7; v_call: TRBV7-7; d_call: NA; cdr3_nt: TGTGCCAGCAGCTTAGAACGGCAGTCGGAGCAGTACTTC; cdr3_aa: CASSLERQSEQYF
clone_size: few; j_call: TRBJ2-2; v_call: TRBV7-8; d_call: NA; cdr3_nt: TGTGCCAGCAGCTTAGCGACGGCAGGGACCACCGGGGAGCTGTTTTTT; cdr3_aa: CASSLATAGTTGELFF
clone_size: few; j_call: TRBJ2-1; v_call: TRBV7-3; d_call: TRBD2; cdr3_nt: TGTGCCAGCAGCTTAACAGCGGGGGGTAGGAATGAGCAGTTCTTC; cdr3_aa: CASSLTAGGRNEQFF